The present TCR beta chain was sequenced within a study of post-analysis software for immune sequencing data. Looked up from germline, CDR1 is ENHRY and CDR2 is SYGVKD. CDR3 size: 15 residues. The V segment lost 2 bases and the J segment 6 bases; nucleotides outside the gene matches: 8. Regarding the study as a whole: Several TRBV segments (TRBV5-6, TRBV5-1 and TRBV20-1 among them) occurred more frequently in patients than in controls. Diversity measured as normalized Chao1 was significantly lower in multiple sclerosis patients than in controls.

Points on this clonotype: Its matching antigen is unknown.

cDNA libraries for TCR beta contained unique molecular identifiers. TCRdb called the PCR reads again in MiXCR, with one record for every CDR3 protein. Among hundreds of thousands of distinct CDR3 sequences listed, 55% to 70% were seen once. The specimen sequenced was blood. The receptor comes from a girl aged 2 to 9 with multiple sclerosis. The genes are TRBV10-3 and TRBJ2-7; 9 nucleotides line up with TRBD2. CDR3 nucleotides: TGTGCCATCAGTGAGAGGGCGGGAGGGCCGGGCGAGCAGTACTTC. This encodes CAISERAGGPGEQYF.